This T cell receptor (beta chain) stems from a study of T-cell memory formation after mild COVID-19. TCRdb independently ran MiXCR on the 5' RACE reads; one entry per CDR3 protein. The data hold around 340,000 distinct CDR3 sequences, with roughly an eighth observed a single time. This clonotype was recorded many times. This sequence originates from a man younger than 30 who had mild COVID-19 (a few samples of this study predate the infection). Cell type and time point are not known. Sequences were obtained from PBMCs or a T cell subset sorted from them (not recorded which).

CDR3 in DNA: TGTGCCAGCAGTTCCTTGGGGTTCGGAGAGACCCAGTACTTC. This codes for CASSSLGFGETQYF. The chain employs TRBV12-3 or TRBV12-4 and TRBJ2-5; D gene ambiguous. This CDR3 comprises 14 residues. V was clipped by 4 bases and J by 4 bases, with 13 bases between them.